The 25 T cell receptor beta chains below all came from one sample that was sequenced in a study of regulatory T cells in long-lasting Graves disease. Construction of the TCR beta libraries employed iRepertoire HTBI primers in conjunction with Arm-PCR of CDR3 regions. TCRdb redid the calling of the multiplex PCR reads with MiXCR, one entry per CDR3 protein. The sample shows 530,000 or so distinct CDR3 sequences, about 13% of them seen only once. The sample's time point: newly diagnosed GD, antithyroid drugs for less than 3 months. PBMC RNA was the source of the TCR library. The sample was also linked to a second study, of T cells in Graves' hyperthyroidism and ophthalmopathy.

This material consisted of peripheral blood mononuclear cells (PBMCs), taken at new diagnosis, from a patient treated with antithyroid drugs. All receptors derive from a young man with Graves disease.

This clonotype was counted ten times or more. The chain combines TRBV9 with TRBJ2-3, with D perhaps TRBD2 (6 bases). Trimming took off 0 bases at V and 2 bases at J, with 10 bases between the two ends. Germline-derived CDR1 and CDR2 are SGDLS and YYNGEE. The CDR3 covers 15 residues. The CDR3 coding sequence is TGTGCCAGCAGCGTAGGGGCGGGAACCACAGATACGCAGTATTTT. This sequence encodes CASSVGAGTTDTQYF.

Ten or more counts support this clonotype. V usage is TRBV5-1 and J usage is TRBJ1-1, with a weak D call TRBD1 (6 bases). Trimming removed 3 bases at V and 5 bases at J, with 20 bases between. CDR1 and CDR2 from the germline V gene are SGHRS and YFSETQ. This CDR3 is built from 16 residues. The CDR3 loop is CASSSKQGPLWTEAFF. The CDR3 DNA reads as TGCGCCAGCAGCTCGAAACAGGGTCCTTTGTGGACTGAAGCTTTCTTT.

This clonotype was seen at least ten times. The CDR3 sequence is CASSPGPTSYEQYF. CDR3 bases: TGCGCCAGCAGCCCGGGACCCACATCCTACGAGCAGTACTTC. The V gene is TRBV5-1, the J gene TRBJ2-7; D assignment may be TRBD1 or TRBD2 (5 bases each). This CDR3 comprises 14 residues. Trimming left V 4 bases short and J 1 base short, with 12 bases between. The germline gives CDR1 SGHRS, CDR2 YFSETQ.

This clonotype was detected ten times or more. The V call is TRBV5-1, the J call TRBJ2-2; TRBD2 might be the D (5 bases). Germline V gives CDR1 SGHRS, CDR2 YFSETQ. The CDR3 consists of 13 residues. Trimming pared 10 bases from V and 6 bases from J, leaving 16 bases between. For the CDR3, the DNA is TGCGCCGCGGGCACCGGTATGGCCGGGGAGCTGTTTTTT. The encoded protein is CAAGTGMAGELFF.

The rearrangement uses TRBV6-5 and TRBJ1-3, with D tentatively TRBD1 (5 bases). Germline V lookup: CDR1 MNHEY, CDR2 SVGAGI. V lost 0 bases, J lost 0 bases, and 15 bases lay in between. This CDR3 is built from 18 residues. The CDR3 loop is CASSYSPGRRVSGNTIYF. The CDR3 DNA follows: TGTGCCAGCAGTTACTCCCCGGGACGCCGGGTCTCTGGAAACACCATATATTTT.

The table lists this clonotype with many counts. The genes are TRBV7-9 and TRBJ2-7; no reliable D call. The V gene lost 5 bases and the J gene lost 1 base, with 15 bases spanning the gap. The CDR3 runs 15 residues. The germline CDR1 and CDR2 sequences are SEHNR and FQNEAQ (reference sequence). The CDR3 protein is CASSDGRSVSYEQYF. In DNA, the CDR3 is TGTGCCAGCAGCGACGGACGGAGTGTTTCCTACGAGCAGTACTTC.

This clonotype appeared many times. The chain links TRBV28 to TRBJ2-5; 7 bases match TRBD1. Germline loops: CDR1 MDHEN, CDR2 SYDVKM. The V gene end was trimmed by 3 bases and the J gene end by 7 bases; junction bases not matched to a gene: 8. This CDR3 region has 14 residues. The CDR3, as DNA: TGTGCCAGCAGTTTCTTTGACAGGGCGGGGACCCAGTACTTC. Amino acids: CASSFFDRAGTQYF.

In its sample, this clonotype was seen many times. This rearrangement joins TRBV11-1 to TRBJ1-5; D remains unclear. This CDR3 has 13 amino acids. Germline values: CDR1 SGHAT, CDR2 FQDESV (reference sequence). Trimming left V 1 base short and J 5 bases short, with 6 bases between. CDR3 in DNA: TGTGCCAGCAGCTTAGGGGAAGATCAGCCCCAGCATTTT. Its translation: CASSLGEDQPQHF.

Many counts were recorded for this clonotype. J is TRBJ2-6 and V is TRBV27; D may be TRBD2 (5 bases). Trimming took off 7 bases at V and 2 bases at J, with 12 bases between the two ends. The CDR3 is made up of 15 amino acids. Per germline, CDR1 MNHEY and CDR2 SMNVEV (reference sequence). CDR3 bases: TGTGCCAGCAAGGGATTGGAGGCTGGGGCCAACGTCCTGACTTTC. Amino acids: CASKGLEAGANVLTF.

The rearrangement uses TRBV25-1 and TRBJ1-1; TRBD1 agrees at 7 bases. With 7 bases clipped from V and 3 bases from J, the junction kept 5 bases outside the gene matches. Per germline, CDR1 MGHDK and CDR2 SYGVNS. CDR3 size: 13 residues. Written as DNA, the CDR3 is TGTGCCAGCACTCAGGGGGGGTACACTGAAGCTTTCTTT. Translated: CASTQGGYTEAFF.

The V call is TRBV5-6, the J call TRBJ2-7; D perhaps matches TRBD1 (6 bases). The V end was cut by 4 bases, the J end by 3 bases, with 20 bases between. Germline values: CDR1 SGHDT, CDR2 YYEEEE. The CDR3 spans 16 residues. CDR3 DNA: TGTGCCAGCAGCCTACTAACAGGGCCGCGGCTCTACGAGCAGTACTTC. Its protein product is CASSLLTGPRLYEQYF.

This clonotype occurred a few times. The chain uses TRBV10-2 and TRBJ2-1; 9 nucleotides line up with TRBD2. This CDR3 contains 17 residues. CDR1 is WSHSY and CDR2 is SAAADI in the germline V gene. V lost 7 bases and J lost 8; bases outside the gene matches: 18. CDR3 nucleotide sequence: TGCGCCAGCAAGCCATTAGCGGGAGATCACGTTTACTATGAGCAGTTCTTC. Translated, it gives CASKPLAGDHVYYEQFF.

The chain carries TRBV6-1 and TRBJ1-2; D call uncertain. The V and J ends lost 10 bases and 2 bases respectively, with 11 bases between them. Germline loops: CDR1 MNHNS, CDR2 SASEGT. The CDR3 sequence is 12 residues long. The CDR3 is CATATGNYGYTF. The CDR3 coding sequence is TGTGCCACCGCTACCGGGAACTATGGCTACACCTTC.

There are many counts of this clonotype. This sequence joins TRBV11-1 and TRBJ2-2; no firm D call. This CDR3 spans 14 amino acids. The V and J ends lost 3 bases and 1 base respectively, with 6 bases between them. The germline gives CDR1 SGHAT, CDR2 FQDESV (reference sequence). CDR3 region: CASSFSRNTGELFF. In DNA, the CDR3 is TGTGCCAGCAGCTTTTCTCGGAACACCGGGGAGCTGTTTTTT. The entire variable domain, with the rest obtained from reference TRBV11-1 and TRBJ2-2, is as follows: EAEVAQSPRYKITEKSQAVAFWCDPISGHATLYWYRQILGQGPELLVQFQDESVVDDSQLPKDRFSAERLKGVDSTLKIQPAELGDSAMYLCASSFSRNTGELFFGEGSRLTVL.

This clonotype has at least ten counts. The J gene is TRBJ2-7, the V gene TRBV19; D may be TRBD2 (6 bases). The CDR3 is 14 amino acids. Per the germline V gene, CDR1 is LNHDA and CDR2 is SQIVND (reference sequence). Trimming took off 6 bases at V and 0 bases at J, with 12 bases between the two ends. The chain's CDR3 is CASRRTTTSYEQYF. CDR3 DNA sequence: TGTGCCAGTAGAAGGACTACCACCTCCTACGAGCAGTACTTC.

This clonotype was recorded many times. The rearrangement joins TRBV7-3 to TRBJ2-7, with D tentatively TRBD2 (5 bases). The germline gives CDR1 SGHTA, CDR2 FQGTGA. CDR3 size: 15 residues. V lost 5 bases to trimming and J lost 3 bases, with 17 bases between them. The CDR3 spells CASSLMKGSGYEQYF. The CDR3 bases are TGTGCCAGCAGCCTCATGAAAGGGAGTGGCTACGAGCAGTACTTC.

This clonotype was picked up many times. The rearrangement links TRBV29-1 to TRBJ1-4; the D is unclear. The CDR3 loop spans 13 amino acids. CDR1 is SQVTM and CDR2 is ANQGSEA in the germline V gene. Trimming took off 4 bases at V and 0 bases at J, with 6 bases between the two ends. Written as DNA, the CDR3 is TGCAGCGTTGGATATCCAACTAATGAAAAACTGTTTTTT. It encodes CSVGYPTNEKLFF.

This clonotype occurred a few times. V gene TRBV19 combines with J gene TRBJ1-1; D is unclear. The CDR3 contains 16 residues. Trimming took off 4 bases at V and 4 bases at J, with 19 bases between the two ends. Looked up from germline, CDR1 is LNHDA and CDR2 is SQIVND (reference sequence). The CDR3 region is CASSTRRSGDATEAFF. CDR3 nucleotides: TGTGCCAGTAGTACCCGACGGTCCGGGGATGCCACTGAAGCTTTCTTT. Drawing the rest from reference TRBV19 and TRBJ1-1, the complete variable domain is DGGITQSPKYLFRKEGQNVTLSCEQNLNHDAMYWYRQDPGQGLRLIYYSQIVNDFQKGDIAEGYSVSREKKESFPLTVTSAQKNPTAFYLCASSTRRSGDATEAFFGQGTRLTVV.

The chain links TRBV12-3 or TRBV12-4 to TRBJ1-5; D is unclear. The CDR3 sequence is 12 residues long. V lost 3 bases and J lost 6, with 6 bases in between. This CDR3 reads CASSFPPQPQHF. The CDR3 DNA reads TGTGCCAGCAGTTTCCCCCCTCAGCCCCAGCATTTT.

Points on this clonotype: It may be a read error: a sequence one base away is much more abundant. The rearrangement joins TRBV3-1 to TRBJ2-7; the match to TRBD1 covers 7 bases. The CDR3 spans 17 residues. The J segment lost 3 bases and the V segment lost 4 bases, leaving 15 bases of the junction unmatched. Looked up from germline, CDR1 is LGHDT and CDR2 is YNNKEL (reference sequence). CDR3 in amino acids: CASSRDWTGIKGYEQYF. In nucleotides, the CDR3 is TGTGCCAGCAGCCGAGATTGGACAGGCATTAAAGGCTACGAGCAGTACTTC.

V gene TRBV27 combines with J gene TRBJ2-7; 10 bases line up with TRBD1. After removal of 4 bases from V and 2 bases from J, the junction contained 11 bases not matched to a gene. The germline V gene encodes CDR1 MNHEY and CDR2 SMNVEV (reference sequence). The CDR3 extends over 17 amino acids. The CDR3 here is CASSSPTGQGTAYEQYF. CDR3 nucleotides: TGTGCCAGCAGTTCCCCCACGGGACAGGGGACCGCCTACGAGCAGTACTTC.

This clonotype appeared many times. V and J are TRBV6-1 and TRBJ2-1, with D possibly TRBD2 on 5 matching bases. This CDR3 is 12 amino acids long. CDR1 and CDR2 (germline): MNHNS, SASEGT. Trimming stripped 3 bases from V and 7 bases from J, with 7 bases between. The CDR3 DNA sequence: TGTGCCAGCAGTGACGGAGGTAATGAGCAGTTCTTC. It is translated as CASSDGGNEQFF.

Ten or more counts support this clonotype. This chain uses TRBV20-1 with TRBJ1-5, with TRBD1 matching 11 bases. The J segment lost 7 bases and the V segment lost 5 bases, leaving 7 bases of the junction unmatched. CDR3 length: 14 amino acids. Germline CDR1 reads DFQATT; CDR2 reads SNEGSKA (reference sequence). In DNA form, the CDR3 reads TGCAGTGCTGCCGGGGGACAGGGGGGACAGCCCCAGCATTTT. Amino acids: CSAAGGQGGQPQHF.

This clonotype was observed a few times. The J gene is TRBJ2-1, the V gene TRBV2; the match to TRBD2 covers 8 bases. The CDR3 covers 10 residues. Germline values: CDR1 SNHLY, CDR2 FYNNEI. V was pared by 11 bases and J by 12 bases, with 6 bases of the junction left unmatched. The CDR3 DNA reads TGTGCCGCAGCGGGAGCCCCGCAGTTCTTC. Amino acid sequence: CAAAGAPQFF.

This clonotype occurred a few times. The gene calls are TRBV19 and TRBJ2-3; 14 bases align to TRBD2. The CDR3 sequence is 16 residues long. Germline values: CDR1 LNHDA, CDR2 SQIVND (reference sequence). Trimming removed 7 bases from V and 5 bases from J; junction bases left unmatched: 8. The CDR3 spells CASTMTSGRAGDTQYF. The CDR3 DNA follows: TGTGCCAGTACTATGACTAGCGGGAGGGCCGGAGATACGCAGTATTTT. The full variable domain, its missing parts supplied by reference TRBV19 and TRBJ2-3, is DGGITQSPKYLFRKEGQNVTLSCEQNLNHDAMYWYRQDPGQGLRLIYYSQIVNDFQKGDIAEGYSVSREKKESFPLTVTSAQKNPTAFYLCASTMTSGRAGDTQYFGPGTRLTVL.